This TCR beta chain stems from a study of T cell responses to AZD1222 COVID-19 vaccine. Study-wide results and caveats: Clonal diversity was possibly underestimated; the donors were predominantly white British and more often female. Repertoire collection took place solely once the T cell response had peaked.

The germline CDR1 and CDR2 sequences are MNHEY and SVGEGT. This CDR3 contains 13 residues. With respect to this clone: As yet, its antigen is unknown. Germline is not matched at one junction end, which may reflect a read error.

Measured with immunoSEQ multiplex PCR; TCRdb has only the in-frame clones, and not every one. The table has tens of thousands of clones, about nine tenths seen once. Pooled samples include second doses given at about 4 or 12 weeks. V gene TRBV6-2 or TRBV6-3 combines with J gene TRBJ2-7, with 8 positions matching TRBD2. The receptor comes from an adult who received the AZD1222 COVID-19 vaccine. This specimen was peripheral blood, taken 28 days after the second AZD1222 dose. The CDR3 DNA is TGTGCCAGCAGTTACGACTACTTAGCGGGACCCCTCTTC. Translated: CASSYDYLAGPLF.